The 14 T cell receptor beta chains in this list originate from one sample, sequenced in a study of blood T cell repertoires in COVID-19. Only in-frame clones appear in the TCRdb table, and some are missing; sequencing was by immunoSEQ multiplex PCR. The data show over 150,000 clones, with roughly 90% seen just once and 2% to 2.5% held by the top ten. Material: PBMCs or T cells enriched from blood (not recorded which). The receptors were sampled from a woman aged 30 to 39 who had recovered from COVID-19.

CDR3 amino acids: CASSIPGVADTDTQYF. Written as DNA, the CDR3 is TGTGCCAGCAGCATCCCCGGCGTAGCGGACACAGATACGCAGTATTTT. V is TRBV14 and J is TRBJ2-3, with D maybe TRBD2 (6 bases). Trimming stripped 5 bases from V and 2 bases from J, with 17 bases between. Looked up from germline, CDR1 is SGHDN and CDR2 is FVKESK. This CDR3 spans 16 amino acids. The full variable domain, in which reference TRBV14 and TRBJ2-3 provide the parts outside the CDR3, is EAGVTQFPSHSVIEKGQTVTLRCDPISGHDNLYWYRRVMGKEIKFLLHFVKESKQDESGMPNNRFLAERTGGTYSTLKVQPAELEDSGVYFCASSIPGVADTDTQYFGPGTRLTVL.

This chain joins TRBV2 and TRBJ1-1, with a tentative D call TRBD1 (6 bases). The CDR3 extends over 13 amino acids. Trimming took off 6 bases at V and 2 bases at J, with 10 bases between the two ends. Per germline, CDR1 SNHLY and CDR2 FYNNEI. CDR3 bases: TGTGCCAGCAGAAGACAGGAAAACACTGAAGCTTTCTTT. This codes for CASRRQENTEAFF.

The genes are TRBV7-9 and TRBJ1-6; 7 nucleotides agree with TRBD1. Per germline, CDR1 SEHNR and CDR2 FQNEAQ (reference sequence). The CDR3 length is 14 residues. V was clipped by 4 bases and J by 8 bases; unmatched bases: 5. For the CDR3, the DNA is TGTGCCAGCAGCTCCGGGACAGCGGATTCACCCCTCCACTTT. Protein product: CASSSGTADSPLHF.

The chain has TRBV3-1 (or the pseudogene TRBV3-2) and TRBJ1-1, with a tentative D call TRBD1 (6 bases). CDR1 and CDR2 (germline): LGHDT, YNNKEL (reference sequence). This CDR3 spans 14 amino acids. Trimming shortened V by 6 bases and J by 4 bases, and 15 bases separated the two germline ends. The CDR3 reads CASSQKQGSTEAFF. CDR3 coding DNA: TGTGCCAGCAGTCAAAAACAGGGAAGCACTGAAGCTTTCTTT.

The CDR3 nucleotides are TGTGCCAGCAGCCAGGGCGGGAGCGACAATGAGCAGTTCTTC. Translating gives CASSQGGSDNEQFF. This chain links TRBV11-3 with TRBJ2-1; 7 positions match TRBD2. The CDR3 is 14 residues long. Germline CDR1 and CDR2: SGHNT and YENEEA. V gave up 5 bases and J gave up 5 bases; unmatched junction bases: 6.

The chain recombines TRBV6-6 with TRBJ2-3, with a tentative D call TRBD2 (5 bases). Germline V gives CDR1 MNHNY, CDR2 SVGAGI (reference sequence). V was clipped by 4 bases and J by 6 bases, with 5 bases between them. The CDR3 is made up of 11 amino acids. CDR3 in DNA: TGTGCCAGCAGTTTAGCGGATACGCAGTATTTT. Translated: CASSLADTQYF.

This clone was detected once. V is TRBV7-3 and J is TRBJ2-6, with 7 nucleotides matching TRBD2. The V and J ends lost 5 bases and 2 bases, in that order; junction bases with no gene match: 15. Germline CDR1 is SGHTA and CDR2 is FQGTGA. This CDR3 has 19 amino acids. The chain's CDR3 is CASSPRLGGGFTGANVLTF. Here the CDR3 DNA reads TGTGCCAGCAGCCCCCGTCTGGGCGGGGGTTTCACTGGGGCCAACGTCCTGACTTTC.

This chain connects TRBV2 to TRBJ2-3; perhaps TRBD1 as D (6 bases). Germline V gives CDR1 SNHLY, CDR2 FYNNEI. V shed 7 bases and J shed 2 bases, with 22 bases lying between them. The CDR3 length is 17 residues. The CDR3 loop is CASTQRHGQSNTDTQYF. CDR3 nucleotides: TGTGCCAGCACCCAGCGGCACGGACAGTCGAACACAGATACGCAGTATTTT.

The rearrangement uses TRBV27 and TRBJ1-1, with a weak D call TRBD1 (5 bases). Deletions cut 5 bases from V and 1 base from J, with 8 bases between. Germline CDR1 is MNHEY and CDR2 is SMNVEV (reference sequence). The CDR3 runs to 13 residues. This CDR3 reads CASSRGQNTEAFF. CDR3 bases: TGTGCCAGCAGTAGAGGACAGAACACTGAAGCTTTCTTT.

J is TRBJ1-1 and V is TRBV6-5, with no clear D. CDR3 length: 15 residues. Germline V CDR1 and CDR2: MNHEY, SVGAGI. The V end was cut by 8 bases, the J end by 1 base, with 17 bases between. CDR3 sequence: CASFAAGLPNTEAFF. CDR3 DNA sequence: TGTGCCAGCTTCGCGGCAGGACTGCCGAACACTGAAGCTTTCTTT.

The V call is TRBV19, the J call TRBJ1-1; D gene uncertain. This CDR3 contains 14 residues. V dropped 6 bases and J dropped 1 base, with 12 bases sitting between them. Germline V gene lookup returns CDR1 LNHDA and CDR2 SQIVND (reference sequence). The CDR3 reads CASRGREGNTEAFF. The CDR3 nucleotides are TGTGCCAGTAGAGGTCGGGAAGGGAACACTGAAGCTTTCTTT. The variable domain in full, completed from reference TRBV19 and TRBJ1-1, reads DGGITQSPKYLFRKEGQNVTLSCEQNLNHDAMYWYRQDPGQGLRLIYYSQIVNDFQKGDIAEGYSVSREKKESFPLTVTSAQKNPTAFYLCASRGREGNTEAFFGQGTRLTVV.

CDR3 sequence reads: CASSYLSRGLFNEQFF. DNA for the CDR3: TGTGCCAGCAGTTACCTCTCCAGGGGGCTTTTCAATGAGCAGTTCTTC. This rearrangement joins TRBV6-2 or TRBV6-3 to TRBJ2-1, with TRBD1 matching over 8 bases. The CDR3 contains 16 residues. V lost 2 bases and J lost 6; bases outside the gene matches: 9. Germline loops: CDR1 MNHEY, CDR2 SVGEGT.

This clone was counted a few times. The rearrangement links TRBV5-6 to TRBJ1-5; D might be TRBD1 (6 bases). Deletions cut 3 bases from V and 5 bases from J, with 9 bases between. Germline CDR1 and CDR2: SGHDT and YYEEEE. This CDR3 is 13 amino acids long. Here the CDR3 reads CASSSGDHQPQHF. DNA of the CDR3: TGTGCCAGCAGCTCAGGGGACCATCAGCCCCAGCATTTT.

The chain couples TRBV11-2 to TRBJ1-5; D is unresolved. The CDR3 consists of 16 residues. Germline V gene data show CDR1 as SGHAT and CDR2 as FQNNGV. Trimming cost V 0 bases and J 1 base, with 10 bases left between them. The CDR3 loop reads CASSLDYRGSNQPQHF. DNA for the CDR3: TGTGCCAGCAGCTTAGATTATCGGGGAAGCAATCAGCCCCAGCATTTT.